Listed here are 28 T cell receptor beta chains from one sample, sequenced in a study of T cells in Graves' hyperthyroidism and ophthalmopathy. The CDR3 regions of TCR beta were amplified from RNA transcripts. Initially, a first-round RT-PCR of the TCR CDR3 employed the HTBI primer set. TCRdb analysed the multiplex PCR reads with MiXCR anew, one entry per CDR3 protein. This repertoire shows 20,000 to 30,000 distinct CDR3 sequences, about half found once; its top ten account for around 23%. The source material was blood. These receptors came from a woman between 40 and 55 years old with Graves' hyperthyroidism that later progressed to Graves' ophthalmopathy.

This clonotype is labeled medium-sized. The V call is TRBV24-1, the J call TRBJ1-1, with D hard to call. CDR3 length equals 12 residues. The germline V gene encodes CDR1 KGHDR and CDR2 SFDVKD. Trimming shortened V by 2 bases and J by 1 base, and 1 base separated the two germline ends. The CDR3 region has the DNA TGTGCCACCAGTGATTGGAACACTGAAGCTTTCTTT. Residues: CATSDWNTEAFF.

Comments on this clonotype: One end of the junction fails to match germline, which may point to a read error. V and J are TRBV19 and TRBJ2-2; maybe TRBD2 (6 bases). CDR3 length: 14 amino acids. Germline values: CDR1 LNHDA, CDR2 SQIVND (reference sequence). The CDR3 protein is CASSMSQNTGGLFF. CDR3 nucleotide sequence: TGTGCCAGTAGTATGAGTCAGAACACCGGGGGGCTGTTTTTT.

The rearrangement uses TRBV6-6 and TRBJ1-2; TRBD1 agrees at 9 bases. The germline V gene has CDR1 MNHNY and CDR2 SVGAGI (reference sequence). Trimming at V came to 6 bases and at J to 4 bases, leaving 6 bases not matched to a gene. The CDR3 covers 14 residues. CDR3 nucleotides: TGTGCCAGCAGAGAGGGACAGGGAAGCTATGGCTACACCTTC. Its protein product is CASREGQGSYGYTF.

The chain joins TRBV5-6 to TRBJ2-2; D remains unclear. Trimming took 2 bases from V and 2 from J, leaving 10 bases between them. This CDR3 spans 15 amino acids. CDR1 and CDR2 from the germline V gene are SGHDT and YYEEEE. As DNA, the CDR3 is TGTGCCAGCAGCTTTGGGGTGTTAAACACCGGGGAGCTGTTTTTT. It encodes CASSFGVLNTGELFF.

This clonotype was seen more than once but under ten times. The chain has TRBV2 and TRBJ2-2, with D unclear. V was trimmed by 10 bases and J by 1 base, leaving 10 bases between them. From germline, CDR1 is SNHLY and CDR2 FYNNEI. The CDR3 spans 13 residues. The CDR3 region has the DNA TGTGCCACCCGGACGGTGAACACCGGGGAGCTGTTTTTT. It translates to CATRTVNTGELFF.

The chain recombines TRBV7-3 with TRBJ2-1; D perhaps matches TRBD1 (5 bases). From germline, CDR1 is SGHTA and CDR2 FQGTGA. V dropped 5 bases and J dropped 6 bases, with 14 bases sitting between them. The CDR3 spans 14 residues. Written as DNA, the CDR3 is TGTGCCAGCAGCCGCACAGGTACCTTCAATGAGCAGTTCTTC. It specifies CASSRTGTFNEQFF.

The CDR3 spells CASSLAGINQPQYF. CDR3 coding DNA: TGTGCCAGCAGCTTAGCGGGAATCAATCAGCCCCAGTACTTC. The chain joins TRBV7-8 to TRBJ2-5, with D uncertain. CDR1 and CDR2 from the germline V gene are SGHVS and FQNEAQ. The germline V and J ends were trimmed by 0 bases and 9 bases, with 14 bases remaining between them. The CDR3 is 14 amino acids.

This clonotype is medium-sized in the sample. V usage is TRBV20-1 and J usage is TRBJ1-1; possibly TRBD1 for D (5 bases). Deletions cut 5 bases from V and 6 bases from J, with 19 bases between. Germline assignment: CDR1 DFQATT and CDR2 SNEGSKA (reference sequence). This CDR3 has 14 amino acids. CDR3 amino acids: CSARVETGFAEAFF. The CDR3 DNA reads as TGCAGTGCTCGAGTAGAAACAGGTTTCGCTGAAGCTTTCTTT.

This clonotype was seen only a few times. The chain is built from TRBV27 and TRBJ1-1; possible D gene TRBD1, 5 bases. V was trimmed by 2 bases and J by 1 base, leaving 11 bases between them. Germline CDR1 MNHEY, CDR2 SMNVEV (reference sequence). The CDR3 totals 15 residues. The CDR3 DNA reads as TGTGCCAGCAGTTTAAGCCCGGGGGGGAACACTGAAGCTTTCTTT. Its protein product is CASSLSPGGNTEAFF.

Concerning this clonotype itself: The conserved final phenylalanine or tryptophan is absent from the CDR3, which likely points to a read error. Here the CDR3 DNA reads TGTGCCAGCAGCAGGTGGGGAGCGGGAGAAGAGACCCAGTACCTC. This codes for CASSRWGAGEETQYL. The V gene is TRBV9, the J gene TRBJ2-5; 8 bases match TRBD2. V trimming: 4 bases; J trimming: 3 bases; junction bases outside the gene matches: 8. Germline V lookup: CDR1 SGDLS, CDR2 YYNGEE. The CDR3 is 15 residues long.

This clonotype has just one count. V and J are TRBV14 and TRBJ1-4; no clear D gene. This CDR3 region has 16 residues. V was trimmed by 1 base and J by 0 bases, leaving 9 bases between them. Germline lookup yields CDR1 SGHDN and CDR2 FVKESK. The CDR3 sequence: CASSQGGRTTNEKLFF. In DNA form, the CDR3 reads TGTGCCAGCAGCCAAGGAGGAAGGACAACTAATGAAAAACTGTTTTTT. The full variable domain, its missing parts supplied by reference TRBV14 and TRBJ1-4, is EAGVTQFPSHSVIEKGQTVTLRCDPISGHDNLYWYRRVMGKEIKFLLHFVKESKQDESGMPNNRFLAERTGGTYSTLKVQPAELEDSGVYFCASSQGGRTTNEKLFFGSGTQLSVL.

This clonotype was picked up many times. CDR3 sequence reads: CASSPRTSGIATQYF. The CDR3 bases are TGTGCCAGCAGCCCCCGGACTAGCGGGATAGCGACCCAGTACTTC. The chain is built from TRBV11-3 and TRBJ2-5; TRBD2 matches 12 bases. V was clipped by 5 bases and J by 7 bases; unmatched bases: 8. Germline loops: CDR1 SGHNT, CDR2 YENEEA. This CDR3 spans 15 amino acids.

Sample share makes this clonotype medium-sized. V gene TRBV15 combines with J gene TRBJ1-1, with D unresolved. The CDR3 is made up of 13 amino acids. Germline V lookup: CDR1 LNHNV, CDR2 YYDKDF (reference sequence). V shed 4 bases and J shed 3 bases, with 9 bases lying between them. The CDR3 region has the DNA TGTGCCACCAGCACCGATAGGTACACTGAAGCTTTCTTT. Amino acids: CATSTDRYTEAFF.

This clonotype was picked up many times. The chain uses TRBV5-1 and TRBJ2-3; possible D gene TRBD1, 6 bases. Trimming stripped 0 bases from V and 4 bases from J, with 15 bases between. The CDR3 loop spans 16 amino acids. Germline CDR1 is SGHRS and CDR2 is YFSETQ. In nucleotides, the CDR3 is TGCGCCAGCAGCTTGGCAGCCAGGGGAATCGCAGATACGCAGTATTTT. This sequence encodes CASSLAARGIADTQYF.

This clonotype was counted many times. The J gene is TRBJ2-1, the V gene TRBV4-1; TRBD1 aligns across 7 bases. The ends lost 4 bases at V and 4 bases at J; junction bases unmatched: 13. Germline V CDR1 and CDR2: MGHRA, YSYEKL. The CDR3 spans 17 residues. CDR3 loop: CASSLQEAGTAYNEQFF. The CDR3 bases are TGCGCCAGCAGCCTCCAAGAGGCCGGGACAGCTTACAATGAGCAGTTCTTC.

The rearrangement links TRBV5-6 to TRBJ2-7; 12 positions agree with TRBD2. CDR1 SGHDT and CDR2 YYEEEE come from the germline V gene. The CDR3 loop spans 17 amino acids. V gave up 3 bases and J gave up 7 bases; unmatched junction bases: 14. CDR3 DNA: TGTGCCAGCAGCTCGCCCGTAAACTTTGGACTAGCGGGGGAGCAGTACTTC. Translating it yields CASSSPVNFGLAGEQYF.

Details on this clonotype: This clone may be a read error of a much larger clone one base away. The chain combines TRBV27 with TRBJ2-1; 8 bases line up with TRBD2. The CDR3 consists of 14 residues. CDR1 and CDR2 (germline): MNHEY, SMNVEV (reference sequence). DNA for the CDR3: TGTGCCAGCAGCCAAAGGACTAGCAGAAATGTGCAGTTCTTC. Translation gives CASSQRTSRNVQFF.

This clonotype qualifies as medium-sized. DNA for the CDR3: TGTGCCAGCACCGGGAAATCCTACGAGCAGTACTTC. It translates to CASTGKSYEQYF. The chain is built from TRBV7-9 and TRBJ2-7; tentative D call: TRBD2 (5 bases). The CDR3 is 12 residues long. Germline V CDR1 and CDR2: SEHNR, FQNEAQ (reference sequence). V was cut by 7 bases and J by 1 base, with 8 bases left in between.

The rearrangement uses TRBV6-5 and TRBJ2-3; D is undetermined. Trimming cost V 8 bases and J 4 bases, with 13 bases left between them. CDR3 length: 13 amino acids. The germline CDR1 and CDR2 sequences are MNHEY and SVGAGI. CDR3 sequence: CASGWVGADTQYF. Here the CDR3 DNA reads TGTGCCAGCGGGTGGGTCGGCGCAGATACGCAGTATTTT.

Points on this clonotype: It is likely a read error, because the conserved phenylalanine at the end of the CDR3 is missing. It is unclear where the CDR3 begins or ends on the DNA, so no DNA is shown, and the CDR3 is as TCRdb lists it. The rearrangement links TRBV6-2 or TRBV6-3 to TRBJ2-7. A total of 10 residues make up the CDR3, ends included. Germline V gives CDR1 MNHEY, CDR2 SVGEGT. Here the CDR3 reads CASSNPGASR.

This clonotype was observed many times. The chain is built from TRBV27 and TRBJ2-1, with D perhaps TRBD2 (6 bases). Trimming removed 0 bases from V and 7 bases from J, with 13 bases in between. CDR1 is MNHEY, CDR2 SMNVEV, per germline (reference sequence). The CDR3 is 15 residues long. CDR3 sequence reads: CASSLSGRRRNEQFF. The CDR3 DNA is TGTGCCAGCAGTTTATCGGGGAGGAGGAGGAATGAGCAGTTCTTC.

This clonotype was detected only once. The chain combines TRBV7-9 with TRBJ2-3; D may match TRBD1 or TRBD2 (7 bases each). Germline V CDR1 and CDR2: SEHNR, FQNEAQ (reference sequence). The V gene lost 5 bases and the J gene lost 2 bases, with 20 bases spanning the gap. The CDR3 spans 17 residues. In DNA form, the CDR3 reads TGTGCCAGCAGCCGGGACAGCGCCTGGGACTACACAGATACGCAGTATTTT. Translated: CASSRDSAWDYTDTQYF.

The V call is TRBV10-3, the J call TRBJ2-3, with D perhaps TRBD1 (5 bases). Germline V gene data show CDR1 as ENHRY and CDR2 as SYGVKD. V was clipped by 6 bases and J by 2 bases, with 15 bases between them. This CDR3 spans 15 amino acids. The CDR3 nucleotides are TGTGCCATCAGGGACAATTCGCGCCTCACAGATACGCAGTATTTT. Translation gives CAIRDNSRLTDTQYF.

The chain joins TRBV7-8 to TRBJ2-7; D possibly corresponds to TRBD2 (5 bases). The germline V gene encodes CDR1 SGHVS and CDR2 FQNEAQ. Trimming took 2 bases from V and 2 from J, leaving 10 bases between them. The CDR3 runs to 14 residues. The CDR3 sequence is CASSLSGEPYEQYF. CDR3 nucleotide sequence: TGTGCCAGCAGCTTAAGCGGCGAACCCTACGAGCAGTACTTC. Supplemented by reference TRBV7-8 and TRBJ2-7, the full variable domain reads GAGVSQSPRYKVAKRGQDVALRCDPISGHVSLFWYQQALGQGPEFLTYFQNEAQLDKSGLPSDRFFAERPEGSVSTLKIQRTQQEDSAVYLCASSLSGEPYEQYFGPGTRLTVT.

V is TRBV19 and J is TRBJ2-7; unclear D gene. CDR3 length: 13 amino acids. The V gene lost 4 bases and the J gene lost 0 bases, with 7 bases spanning the gap. Germline values: CDR1 LNHDA, CDR2 SQIVND (reference sequence). CDR3 sequence: CASSRYNSYEQYF. The DNA of the CDR3 is TGTGCCAGTAGTAGATACAACTCCTACGAGCAGTACTTC.

In its sample, this clonotype was seen once. V is TRBV20-1 and J is TRBJ2-1; TRBD2 aligns across 11 bases. This CDR3 is built from 14 residues. Trimming took 6 bases from V and 6 from J; bases not matched to a gene: 7. Germline values: CDR1 DFQATT, CDR2 SNEGSKA (reference sequence). CDR3 amino acids: CSARGLAVCNEQFF. DNA for the CDR3: TGCAGTGCCCGGGGACTAGCGGTATGCAATGAGCAGTTCTTC.

The chain carries TRBV19 and TRBJ1-6; possible D gene TRBD1, 5 bases. The length of the CDR3 is 14 residues. The V and J ends lost 1 base and 8 bases respectively, with 9 bases between them. In germline, CDR1 is LNHDA, CDR2 SQIVND (reference sequence). This chain's CDR3 is CASSIAGRDSPLHF. DNA for the CDR3: TGTGCCAGTAGTATAGCCGGCAGGGATTCACCCCTCCACTTT.

This clonotype showed up just once. The gene calls are TRBV20-1 and TRBJ2-7; D possibly corresponds to TRBD1 (6 bases). The germline CDR1 and CDR2 sequences are DFQATT and SNEGSKA (reference sequence). Trimming left V 3 bases short and J 3 bases short, with 18 bases between. This CDR3 region has 15 residues. The CDR3 nucleotides are TGCAGTGCTAGTCCAGGGGACCTAGACTACTACGAGCAGTACTTC. Its translation: CSASPGDLDYYEQYF.